The rows below give T cell receptor beta chains drawn from one sample of a study of blood T cell repertoires in COVID-19. TCRdb's copy holds only in-frame clones and misses some; the assay was immunoSEQ multiplex PCR. The sample includes around 100,000 clones, approximately 84% of them seen just once. Sample: peripheral blood. The source is a human donor in a cohort sampled during active COVID-19. Both conserved end residues are part of each CDR3. Fields, in order: clone size, V gene, D gene, J gene, CDR3 DNA, CDR3 protein. The D gene is left open where the match is weak. Part of the rows lack a size; the others show once, few, many or a class for expanded clones.

-,TRBV24-1,TRBD1,TRBJ2-1,TGTGCCACCAGTGATAGACAGGGCAGGGTTGACAATGAGCAGTTCTTC,CATSDRQGRVDNEQFF
few,TRBV4-2,TRBD2,TRBJ2-3,TGTGCCAGCAGCCAAGATCACGGGAGGGCTTTGGCAGATACGCAGTATTTT,CASSQDHGRALADTQYF
once,TRBV29-1,-,TRBJ1-2,TGCAGCGCATTCGGGGGGGAACTTTATGGCTACACCTTC,CSAFGGELYGYTF
-,TRBV7-2,-,TRBJ2-7,TGTGCCAGCAGCCTAGACCTAGAGCAGTACTTC,CASSLDLEQYF
-,TRBV15,-,TRBJ1-2,TGTGCCACCAGCTTGCGGCAGGGAGGGGATAGTGGTTATGGCTACACCTTC,CATSLRQGGDSGYGYTF
-,TRBV3-1/TRBV3-2,TRBD2,TRBJ2-7,TGTGCCAGCAGCCAACTTAGCGGGTCCTACGAGCAGTACTTC,CASSQLSGSYEQYF
-,TRBV29-1,TRBD1,TRBJ2-7,TGCAGCGCCGGGACAGGGGGCGCCTCCTACGAGCAGTACTTC,CSAGTGGASYEQYF
-,TRBV7-8,-,TRBJ1-5,TGTGCCAGCAGCTTCGGGGGTGGACAGCCCCAGCATTTT,CASSFGGGQPQHF
-,TRBV5-1,TRBD1,TRBJ2-7,TGCGCCAGCAGCTTGGGTACAGGGGGTTACTCCTACGAGCAGTACTTC,CASSLGTGGYSYEQYF
-,TRBV12-3/TRBV12-4,-,TRBJ2-1,TGTGCCAGCAGTTTAGGGTCAGGGAATGAGCAGTTCTTC,CASSLGSGNEQFF
-,TRBV20-1,-,TRBJ2-7,TGCAGTGCCCCTCGGGGCTACGAGCAGTACTTC,CSAPRGYEQYF
-,TRBV19,-,TRBJ1-4,TGTGCCAGTAGTATCAACCTACAGGGTGGCGAAAAACTGTTTTTT,CASSINLQGGEKLFF
-,TRBV4-3,-,TRBJ1-2,TGCGCCAGCAGCCAAGATGGTATGGCAGTGGCTTCCACCTTC,CASSQDGMAVASTF
-,TRBV19,-,TRBJ2-4,TGTGCCAGTAGTATAGGCCCAGGGCTAGCCAAAAACATTCAGTACTTC,CASSIGPGLAKNIQYF
-,TRBV20-1,TRBD2,TRBJ2-7,TGCAGTGCTAGTGCCACTAGCGGGGGTTCCTACGAGCAGTACTTC,CSASATSGGSYEQYF
-,TRBV3-1/TRBV3-2,TRBD1,TRBJ2-7,TGTGCCAGCAGCCAACCGATGGGGACAGGGCTGCACGAGCAGTACTTC,CASSQPMGTGLHEQYF
-,TRBV10-3,-,TRBJ2-5,TGTGCCATCAGTGCAACAGGGTCGGTGGAGACCCAGTACTTC,CAISATGSVETQYF
-,TRBV7-9,TRBD1,TRBJ1-1,TGTGCCAGCAGCGAAGGACAGGGGAACACTGAAGCTTTCTTT,CASSEGQGNTEAFF
-,TRBV19,-,TRBJ1-5,TGTGCCAGTAAATGGAGTTTTTATAGCAATCAGCCCCAGCATTTT,CASKWSFYSNQPQHF
-,TRBV9,-,TRBJ2-7,TGTGCCAGCAGCCCTTGGGGAGAGCCCTACGAGCAGTACTTC,CASSPWGEPYEQYF
-,TRBV4-3,-,TRBJ1-1,TGCGCCAGCAGCCTAGAAGGAGGGGGGGATGAAGCTTTCTTT,CASSLEGGGDEAFF
-,TRBV11-3,TRBD1,TRBJ1-1,TGTGCCAGCAGCTTCGGGACAGGGGAGAACACTGAAGCTTTCTTT,CASSFGTGENTEAFF
-,TRBV5-1,-,TRBJ2-3,TGCGCCAGCAGCTTGGGAGGGGGAAGGACAGATACGCAGTATTTT,CASSLGGGRTDTQYF
-,TRBV7-2,TRBD2,TRBJ2-3,TGTGCCAGCAGCTCTGGACTAGCGGGACTCACAGATACGCAGTATTTT,CASSSGLAGLTDTQYF
-,TRBV11-1,TRBD2,TRBJ2-5,TGTGCCAGCAGCTTAGCGCCCCCCCGGAGCGGGAGGCAAGAGACCCAGTACTTC,CASSLAPPRSGRQETQYF
once,TRBV7-2,-,TRBJ2-7,TGTGCCAGCAGCTTATCCCCCTTTTACGAGCAGTACTTC,CASSLSPFYEQYF
-,TRBV5-1,-,TRBJ2-3,TGCGCCAGCAGCCCCGGACAAGTACTTAGCACAGATACGCAGTATTTT,CASSPGQVLSTDTQYF
-,TRBV11-2,TRBD1,TRBJ2-5,TGTGCCAGCGAGCGAACGGGACAGTGGGAGACCCAGTACTTC,CASERTGQWETQYF
-,TRBV7-8,-,TRBJ2-3,TGTGCCAGCAGCCGTGGTAGTTTGGGCACAGATACGCAGTATTTT,CASSRGSLGTDTQYF
-,TRBV9,-,TRBJ1-2,TGTGCCAGCAGCGCAGGGGAAGGCTATGGCTACACCTTC,CASSAGEGYGYTF
once,TRBV30,TRBD1,TRBJ1-4,TGTGCCTGGAGTACCGGGACAGGCAATGAAAAACTGTTTTTT,CAWSTGTGNEKLFF
-,TRBV21-1,-,TRBJ1-2,TGTGCCAGCAGCAAGCCCCCTCGACAGGACCGCTATGGCTACACCTTC,CASSKPPRQDRYGYTF
-,TRBV18,-,TRBJ2-5,TGTGCCAGCTCACCACGCCGATCAGGAGAGACCCAGTACTTC,CASSPRRSGETQYF
-,TRBV6-2/TRBV6-3,TRBD1,TRBJ2-5,TGTGCCAGCAGTTCCCGTGGGACAGGGCATGTTGAGACCCAGTACTTC,CASSSRGTGHVETQYF
-,TRBV7-8,TRBD2,TRBJ2-3,TGTGCCAGCAGCTTTTTTCCCGCGGGGGGCCCCCCGGATACGCAGTATTTT,CASSFFPAGGPPDTQYF
-,TRBV9,-,TRBJ2-7,TGTGCCAGCAGCTCGCGGGACAGAGGTTACGAGCAGTACTTC,CASSSRDRGYEQYF
-,TRBV19,-,TRBJ1-1,TGTGCCAGTAGTAAACAGGGACGGAACACTGAAGCTTTCTTT,CASSKQGRNTEAFF
-,TRBV4-1,-,TRBJ2-7,TGCGCCAGCAGTCGAGACAGAGACTACGAGCAGTACTTC,CASSRDRDYEQYF
few,TRBV10-1,TRBD2,TRBJ2-1,TGCGCCAGCAGTGCCGCCGGGACTAGCGGGAGCACCTACAATGAGCAGTTCTTC,CASSAAGTSGSTYNEQFF
-,TRBV5-8,TRBD1,TRBJ2-5,TGTGCCAGCAGCCCAACGACAGGGGGCATGGAGACCCAGTACTTC,CASSPTTGGMETQYF